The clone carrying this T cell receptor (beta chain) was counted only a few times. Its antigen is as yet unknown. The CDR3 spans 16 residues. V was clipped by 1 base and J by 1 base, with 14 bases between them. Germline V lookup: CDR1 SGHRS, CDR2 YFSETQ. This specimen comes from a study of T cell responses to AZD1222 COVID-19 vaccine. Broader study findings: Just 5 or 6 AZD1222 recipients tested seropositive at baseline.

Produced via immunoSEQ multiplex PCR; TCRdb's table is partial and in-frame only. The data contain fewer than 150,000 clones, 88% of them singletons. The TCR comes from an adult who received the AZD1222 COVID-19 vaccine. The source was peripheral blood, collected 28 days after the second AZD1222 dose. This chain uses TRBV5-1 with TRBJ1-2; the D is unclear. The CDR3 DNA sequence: TGCGCCAGCAGCTTGTCAACTACGGCTGTTAACTATGGCTACACCTTC. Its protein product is CASSLSTTAVNYGYTF.